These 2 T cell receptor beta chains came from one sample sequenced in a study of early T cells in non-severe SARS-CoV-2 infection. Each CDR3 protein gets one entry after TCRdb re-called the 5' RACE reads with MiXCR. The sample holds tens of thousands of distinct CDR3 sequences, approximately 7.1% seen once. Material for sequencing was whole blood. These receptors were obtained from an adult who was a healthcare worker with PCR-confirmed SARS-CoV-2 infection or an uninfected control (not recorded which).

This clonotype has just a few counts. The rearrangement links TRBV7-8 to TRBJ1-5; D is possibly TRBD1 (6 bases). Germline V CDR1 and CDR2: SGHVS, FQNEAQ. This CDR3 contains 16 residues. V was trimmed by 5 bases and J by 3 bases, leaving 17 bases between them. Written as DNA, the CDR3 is TGTGCCAGCAGCGAGAGGTCAGGACAGCCCAATCAGCCCCAGCATTTT. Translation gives CASSERSGQPNQPQHF.

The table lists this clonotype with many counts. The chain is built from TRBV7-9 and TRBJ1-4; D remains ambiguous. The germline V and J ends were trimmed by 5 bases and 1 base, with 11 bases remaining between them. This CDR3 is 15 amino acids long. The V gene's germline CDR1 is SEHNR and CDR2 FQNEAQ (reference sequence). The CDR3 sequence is CASSQRAGTNEKLFF. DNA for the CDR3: TGTGCCAGCAGCCAGAGGGCAGGAACTAATGAAAAACTGTTTTTT. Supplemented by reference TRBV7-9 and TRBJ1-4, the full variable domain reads DTGVSQNPRHKITKRGQNVTFRCDPISEHNRLYWYRQTLGQGPEFLTYFQNEAQLEKSRLLSDRFSAERPKGSFSTLEIQRTEQGDSAMYLCASSQRAGTNEKLFFGSGTQLSVL.